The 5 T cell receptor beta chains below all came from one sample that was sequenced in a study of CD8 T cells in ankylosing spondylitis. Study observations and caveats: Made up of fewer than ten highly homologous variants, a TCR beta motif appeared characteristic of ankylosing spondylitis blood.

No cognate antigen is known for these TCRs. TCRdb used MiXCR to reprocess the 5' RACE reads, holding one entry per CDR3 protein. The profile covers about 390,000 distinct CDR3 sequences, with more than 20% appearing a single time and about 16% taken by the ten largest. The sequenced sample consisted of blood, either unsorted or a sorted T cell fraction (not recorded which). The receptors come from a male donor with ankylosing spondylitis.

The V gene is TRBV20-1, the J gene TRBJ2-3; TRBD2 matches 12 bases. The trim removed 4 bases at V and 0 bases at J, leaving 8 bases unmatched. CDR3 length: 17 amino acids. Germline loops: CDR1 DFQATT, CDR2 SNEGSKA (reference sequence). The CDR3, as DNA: TGCAGTGCTATAACTAGCGGGAGGCTCCAAAGCACAGATACGCAGTATTTT. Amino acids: CSAITSGRLQSTDTQYF.

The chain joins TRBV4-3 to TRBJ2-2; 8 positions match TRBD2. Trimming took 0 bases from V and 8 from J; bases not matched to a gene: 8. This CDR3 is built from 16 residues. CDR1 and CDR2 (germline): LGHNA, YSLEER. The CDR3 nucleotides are TGCGCCAGCAGCCAAGATTCCGGGAGGGCTAGAGGGGAGCTGTTTTTT. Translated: CASSQDSGRARGELFF.

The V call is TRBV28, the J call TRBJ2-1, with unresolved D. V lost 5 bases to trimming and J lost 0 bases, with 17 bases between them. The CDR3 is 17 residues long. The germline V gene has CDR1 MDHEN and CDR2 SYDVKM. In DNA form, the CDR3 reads TGTGCCAGCAGTCGTGCCGATCTAATTAGCTCCTACAATGAGCAGTTCTTC. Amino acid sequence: CASSRADLISSYNEQFF.

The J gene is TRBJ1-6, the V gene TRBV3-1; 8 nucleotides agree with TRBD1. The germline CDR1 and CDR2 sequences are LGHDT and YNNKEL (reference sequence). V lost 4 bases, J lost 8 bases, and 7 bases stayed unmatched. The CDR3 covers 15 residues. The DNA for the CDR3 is TGTGCCAGCAGCCGGCAGGGGGCTGCGGATTCACCCCTCCACTTT. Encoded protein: CASSRQGAADSPLHF.

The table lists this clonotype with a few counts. CDR3 sequence reads: CASSLGRRPLHF. In DNA form, the CDR3 reads TGTGCCAGCAGCTTAGGACGGCGGCCCCTCCACTTT. The chain links TRBV11-1 to TRBJ1-6; D not certain. Between the trimmed V and J ends, which lost 1 base and 13 bases, there was a span of 8 bases. The CDR3 extends over 12 amino acids. Looked up from germline, CDR1 is SGHAT and CDR2 is FQDESV (reference sequence).